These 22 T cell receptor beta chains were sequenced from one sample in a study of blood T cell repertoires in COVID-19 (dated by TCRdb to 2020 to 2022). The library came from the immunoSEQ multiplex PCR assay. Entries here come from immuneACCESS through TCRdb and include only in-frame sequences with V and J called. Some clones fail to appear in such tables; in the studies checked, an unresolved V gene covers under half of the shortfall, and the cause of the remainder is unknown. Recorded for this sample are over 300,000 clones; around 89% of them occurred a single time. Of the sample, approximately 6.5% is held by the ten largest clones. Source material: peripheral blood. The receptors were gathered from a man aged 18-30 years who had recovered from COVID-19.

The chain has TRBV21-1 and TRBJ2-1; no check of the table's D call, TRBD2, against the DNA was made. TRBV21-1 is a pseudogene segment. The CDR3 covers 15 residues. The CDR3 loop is CASSKGGSRNNEQFF. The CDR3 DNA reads TGTGCCAGCAGCAAAGGCGGGTCTCGAAACAATGAGCAGTTCTTC.

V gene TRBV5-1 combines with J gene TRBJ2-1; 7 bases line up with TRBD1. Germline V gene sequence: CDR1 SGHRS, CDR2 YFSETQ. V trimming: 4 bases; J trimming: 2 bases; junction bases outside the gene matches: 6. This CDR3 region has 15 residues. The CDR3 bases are TGCGCCAGCAGCCCAACAGGGGACCCCTACAATGAGCAGTTCTTC. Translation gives CASSPTGDPYNEQFF.

This CDR3 reads CASSPSDRQGAREQFF. The DNA for the CDR3 is TGTGCCAGCAGCCCTTCCGATCGACAGGGGGCGAGAGAGCAGTTCTTC. The rearrangement links TRBV11-3 to TRBJ2-1; 10 bases line up with TRBD1. Per the germline V gene, CDR1 is SGHNT and CDR2 is YENEEA. J lost 10 bases, V lost 5 bases, and 14 bases had no gene match. The CDR3 runs to 16 residues.

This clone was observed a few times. The CDR3 DNA reads as TGCGCCAGCAGCCAAGGAGGCCGGTACCCCACCTTC. Translating gives CASSQGGRYPTF. V usage is TRBV4-1 and J usage is TRBJ1-2; D is undetermined. The germline gives CDR1 MGHRA, CDR2 YSYEKL. Trimming shortened V by 1 base and J by 13 bases, and 13 bases separated the two germline ends. This CDR3 is built from 12 residues.

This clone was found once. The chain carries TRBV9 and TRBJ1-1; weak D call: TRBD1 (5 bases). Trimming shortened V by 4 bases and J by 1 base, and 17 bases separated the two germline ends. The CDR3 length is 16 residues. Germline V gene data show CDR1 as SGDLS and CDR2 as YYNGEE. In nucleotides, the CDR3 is TGTGCCAGCAGCCCCACGGGGGAGGTAGGGAACACTGAAGCTTTCTTT. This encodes CASSPTGEVGNTEAFF.

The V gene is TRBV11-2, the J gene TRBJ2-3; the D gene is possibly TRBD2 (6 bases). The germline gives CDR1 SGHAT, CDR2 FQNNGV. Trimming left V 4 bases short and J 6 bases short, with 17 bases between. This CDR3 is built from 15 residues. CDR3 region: CASSSYASGTDTQYF. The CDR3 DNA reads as TGTGCCAGCAGCTCTTATGCTTCCGGGACTGATACGCAGTATTTT.

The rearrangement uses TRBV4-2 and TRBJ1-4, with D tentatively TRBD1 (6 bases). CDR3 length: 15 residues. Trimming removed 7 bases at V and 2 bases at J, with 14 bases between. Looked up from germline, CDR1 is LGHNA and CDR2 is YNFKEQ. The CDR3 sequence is CASTAYGQTNEKLFF. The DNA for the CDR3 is TGTGCCAGCACCGCGTACGGACAGACTAATGAAAAACTGTTTTTT.

The CDR3 coding sequence is TGTGCCAGCAGCGTTGGGGAGGGACTGCCGAGGTATACGCAGTATTTT. Translation: CASSVGEGLPRYTQYF. The chain carries TRBV5-4 and TRBJ2-3; 7 bases fit TRBD2. Germline CDR1 is SGHNT and CDR2 is YYREEE (reference sequence). V was pared by 4 bases and J by 7 bases, with 15 bases of the junction left unmatched. The CDR3 is made up of 16 amino acids.

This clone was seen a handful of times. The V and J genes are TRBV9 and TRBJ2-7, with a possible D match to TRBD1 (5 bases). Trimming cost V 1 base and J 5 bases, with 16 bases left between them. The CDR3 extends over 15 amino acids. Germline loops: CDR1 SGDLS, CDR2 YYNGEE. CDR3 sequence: CASSVSPRDTDEQYF. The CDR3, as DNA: TGTGCCAGCAGCGTAAGTCCCAGGGATACTGACGAGCAGTACTTC. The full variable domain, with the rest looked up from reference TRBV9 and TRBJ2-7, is DSGVTQTPKHLITATGQRVTLRCSPRSGDLSVYWYQQSLDQGLQFLIQYYNGEERAKGNILERFSAQQFPDLHSELNLSSLELGDSALYFCASSVSPRDTDEQYFGPGTRLTVT.

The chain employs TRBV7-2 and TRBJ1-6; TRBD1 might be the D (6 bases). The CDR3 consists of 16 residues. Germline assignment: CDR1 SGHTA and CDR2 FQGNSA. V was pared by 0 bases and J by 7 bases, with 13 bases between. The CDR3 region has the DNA TGTGCCAGCAGCTTAGCGTTGGGAGGGGGGAATTCACCCCTCCACTTT. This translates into CASSLALGGGNSPLHF.

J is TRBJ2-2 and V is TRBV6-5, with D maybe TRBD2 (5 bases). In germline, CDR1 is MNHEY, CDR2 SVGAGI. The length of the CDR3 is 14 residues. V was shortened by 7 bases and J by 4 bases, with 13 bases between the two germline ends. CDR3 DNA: TGTGCCAGCACGAGGGAAGTGGGCACCGGGGAGCTGTTTTTT. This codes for CASTREVGTGELFF.

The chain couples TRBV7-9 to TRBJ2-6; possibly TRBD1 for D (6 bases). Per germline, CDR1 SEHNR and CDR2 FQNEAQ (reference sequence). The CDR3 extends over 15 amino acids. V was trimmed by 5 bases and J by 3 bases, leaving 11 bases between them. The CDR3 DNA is TGTGCCAGCAGCCGGACAGAAAGTGGGGCCAACGTCCTGACTTTC. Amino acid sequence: CASSRTESGANVLTF.

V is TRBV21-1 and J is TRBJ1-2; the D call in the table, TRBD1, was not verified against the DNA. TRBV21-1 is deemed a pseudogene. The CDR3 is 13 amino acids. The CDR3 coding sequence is TGTGCCAGCAGAGGGGACAGGGGAGATGGCTACACCTTC. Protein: CASRGDRGDGYTF.

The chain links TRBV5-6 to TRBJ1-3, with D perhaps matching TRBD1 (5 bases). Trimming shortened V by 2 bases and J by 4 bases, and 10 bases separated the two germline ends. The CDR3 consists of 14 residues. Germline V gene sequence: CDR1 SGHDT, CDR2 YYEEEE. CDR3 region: CASSFQGGGNTIYF. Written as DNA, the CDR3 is TGTGCCAGCAGCTTTCAGGGTGGAGGAAACACCATATATTTT.

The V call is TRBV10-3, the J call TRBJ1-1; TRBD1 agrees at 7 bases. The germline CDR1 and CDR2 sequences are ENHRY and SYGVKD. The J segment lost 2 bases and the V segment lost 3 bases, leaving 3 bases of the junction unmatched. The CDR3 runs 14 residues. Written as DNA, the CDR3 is TGTGCCATCAGTGATGGGACAGCAAACACTGAAGCTTTCTTT. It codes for CAISDGTANTEAFF.

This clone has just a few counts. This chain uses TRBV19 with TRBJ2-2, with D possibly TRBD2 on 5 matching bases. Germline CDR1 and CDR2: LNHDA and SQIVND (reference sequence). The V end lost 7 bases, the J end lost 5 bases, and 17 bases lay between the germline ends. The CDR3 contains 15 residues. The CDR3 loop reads CASNKDWGDTGELFF. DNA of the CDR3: TGTGCCAGTAACAAGGACTGGGGTGATACCGGGGAGCTGTTTTTT. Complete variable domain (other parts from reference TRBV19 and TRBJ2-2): DGGITQSPKYLFRKEGQNVTLSCEQNLNHDAMYWYRQDPGQGLRLIYYSQIVNDFQKGDIAEGYSVSREKKESFPLTVTSAQKNPTAFYLCASNKDWGDTGELFFGEGSRLTVL.

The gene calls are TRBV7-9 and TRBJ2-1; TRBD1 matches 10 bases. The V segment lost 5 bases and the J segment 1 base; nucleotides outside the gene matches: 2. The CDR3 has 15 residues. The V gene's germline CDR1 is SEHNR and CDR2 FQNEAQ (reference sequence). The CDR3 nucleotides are TGTGCCAGCAGCCCGGACAGGGGGTCCTACAATGAGCAGTTCTTC. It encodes CASSPDRGSYNEQFF.

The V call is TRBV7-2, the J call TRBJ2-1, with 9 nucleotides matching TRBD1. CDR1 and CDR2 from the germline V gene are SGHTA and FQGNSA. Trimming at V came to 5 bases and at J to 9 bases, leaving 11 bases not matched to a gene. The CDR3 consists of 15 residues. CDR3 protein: CASSPRPGQGSEQFF. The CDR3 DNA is TGTGCCAGCAGCCCCAGGCCGGGACAGGGTAGTGAGCAGTTCTTC.

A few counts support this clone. The CDR3 sequence is CASSPTEEGGYGYTF. Written as DNA, the CDR3 is TGTGCCAGCTCACCCACGGAAGAGGGAGGCTATGGCTACACCTTC. The chain uses TRBV18 and TRBJ1-2; D remains unclear. Trimming removed 3 bases from V and 4 bases from J, with 15 bases in between. The CDR3 has 15 residues. Germline CDR1 KGHSH, CDR2 LQKENI.

The CDR3 DNA sequence: TGCAGCGTTGAAGAACCAGGGAACTCCTACGAGCAGTACTTC. It encodes CSVEEPGNSYEQYF. This chain joins TRBV29-1 and TRBJ2-7; TRBD1 is a possible D gene (5 bases). The germline V and J ends were trimmed by 0 bases and 0 bases, with 9 bases remaining between them. Germline-derived CDR1 and CDR2 are SQVTM and ANQGSEA. The CDR3 consists of 14 residues.

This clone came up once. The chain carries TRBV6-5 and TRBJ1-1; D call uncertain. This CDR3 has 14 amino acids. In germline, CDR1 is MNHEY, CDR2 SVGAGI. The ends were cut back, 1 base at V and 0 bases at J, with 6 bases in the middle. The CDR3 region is CASSYLGVNTEAFF. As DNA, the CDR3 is TGTGCCAGCAGTTACTTGGGAGTGAACACTGAAGCTTTCTTT.

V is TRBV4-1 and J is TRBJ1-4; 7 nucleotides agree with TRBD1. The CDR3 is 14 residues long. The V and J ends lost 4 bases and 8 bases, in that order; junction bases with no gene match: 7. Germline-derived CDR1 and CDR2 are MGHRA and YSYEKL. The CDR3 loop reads CASSRTGATEKLFF. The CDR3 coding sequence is TGCGCCAGCAGCCGGACAGGCGCGACCGAAAAACTGTTTTTT.